This TCR beta chain originates from a study of neurological immune-mediated disorders. This clonotype came up many times. Germline CDR1 reads DFQATT; CDR2 reads SNEGSKA (reference sequence). V trimming: 3 bases; J trimming: 1 base; junction bases outside the gene matches: 6. This CDR3 has 15 amino acids. TCRdb reprocessed the 5' RACE reads via MiXCR and lists one record per CDR3 protein. The sample contains 45,000 to 65,000 distinct CDR3 sequences, 3% to 3.5% of which appear only once. The chain couples TRBV20-1 to TRBJ2-7, with 10 bases that match TRBD2. Sequencing used PBMCs. The origin of this receptor is a man aged 40-55 years with multiple sclerosis. The CDR3 bases are TGCAGTGCTAGTGCAGCGGGGGGGGTTTCCTACGAGCAGTACTTC. Translating gives CSASAAGGVSYEQYF.